This T cell receptor beta chain was sequenced for a study of regulatory T cells in long-lasting Graves disease. To note about this clonotype: Its target is unknown.

Indicated time point: newly diagnosed GD, antithyroid drugs for less than 3 months. Generation of the TCR library employed RNA extracted from PBMCs. V shed 3 bases and J shed 6 bases, with 12 bases lying between them. Germline CDR1 is SGHNT and CDR2 is YENEEA. The CDR3 extends over 13 amino acids. Investigators prepared the TCR beta libraries by applying iRepertoire HTBI primers and Arm-PCR of CDR3 regions. A single record per CDR3 protein comes from TCRdb applying MiXCR to the multiplex PCR reads. In the table there are hundreds of thousands of distinct CDR3 sequences, 12% of which are singletons. Broader study findings: Under persistent disease, TRBV28, TRBJ1-2 and TRBJ2-5 were used preferentially.

These data were also reused for a study on T cells in Graves' hyperthyroidism and ophthalmopathy. Turning to that study: Thyroid ultrasound, orbital computed tomography, clinical symptoms, and serum thyroxine and TRAb underpinned diagnoses.

V is TRBV11-3 and J is TRBJ2-7; D is uncertain. The source material was peripheral blood mononuclear cells (PBMCs), sampled at new diagnosis, from a patient treated with antithyroid drugs. The receptor was derived from a woman aged 25 to 39 with Graves disease. CDR3 DNA: TGTGCCAGCAGCTTTGGTCCAGGCTTCGAGCAGTACTTC. Protein: CASSFGPGFEQYF.